The 10 T cell receptor beta chains given below trace back to one sample, sequenced in a study of cytomegalovirus exposure and HLA in healthy donors. The assay was immunoSEQ multiplex PCR, and TCRdb's table has in-frame clones only and misses some. The sample shows 190,000 or so clones, approximately 83% of them seen only once. Sequenced: PBMCs. The receptors were sampled from a woman younger than 30 in good health and CMV-seropositive.

V usage is TRBV5-1 and J usage is TRBJ2-1; D is unresolved. This CDR3 is built from 13 residues. Trimming removed 1 base from V and 5 bases from J, with 7 bases in between. Germline V gives CDR1 SGHRS, CDR2 YFSETQ. The CDR3, as DNA: TGCGCCAGCAGCTTGAATCTACACAATGAGCAGTTCTTC. Translated: CASSLNLHNEQFF.

The DNA for the CDR3 is TGTGCCAGCACTGCCCACAGGGATTCTACAGATACGCAGTATTTT. It encodes CASTAHRDSTDTQYF. V usage is TRBV27 and J usage is TRBJ2-3; tentative D call: TRBD1 (6 bases). The CDR3 extends over 15 amino acids. CDR1 MNHEY and CDR2 SMNVEV come from the germline V gene (reference sequence). Trimming took 7 bases from V and 3 from J, leaving 17 bases between them.

The chain joins TRBV19 to TRBJ2-3, with TRBD1 identical over 9 bases. Looked up from germline, CDR1 is LNHDA and CDR2 is SQIVND (reference sequence). This CDR3 spans 15 amino acids. The V and J ends lost 3 bases and 2 bases, in that order; junction bases with no gene match: 3. The chain's CDR3 is CASSIGTGPTDTQYF. The CDR3 coding sequence is TGTGCCAGTAGTATCGGGACAGGGCCCACAGATACGCAGTATTTT.

This chain links TRBV29-1 with TRBJ1-5; the D gene is possibly TRBD1 (6 bases). Germline V gene sequence: CDR1 SQVTM, CDR2 ANQGSEA. V gave up 5 bases and J gave up 8 bases, with 16 bases separating them. This CDR3 spans 13 amino acids. CDR3 bases: TGCAGCGTTAAGGACAGCGACGGGGAGCCCCAGCATTTT. This sequence encodes CSVKDSDGEPQHF.

The chain couples TRBV11-2 to TRBJ1-5, with D maybe TRBD1 (5 bases). Germline values: CDR1 SGHAT, CDR2 FQNNGV. The V gene lost 5 bases and the J gene lost 6 bases, with 14 bases spanning the gap. There are 14 residues in the CDR3. The CDR3 region has the DNA TGTGCCAGCAGCAGCACAGGTCTTGCTCAGCCCCAGCATTTT. It is translated as CASSSTGLAQPQHF.

This chain joins TRBV6-4 and TRBJ2-1, with TRBD2 identical over 9 bases. The V gene end was trimmed by 6 bases and the J gene end by 3 bases; junction bases not matched to a gene: 9. There are 16 residues in the CDR3. From germline, CDR1 is MRHNA and CDR2 SNTAGT. CDR3 DNA: TGTGCCAGCAGCCTCTATAGCGGGGGAGACTACAATGAGCAGTTCTTC. Its protein is CASSLYSGGDYNEQFF.

The sample holds one count of this clone. J is TRBJ2-1 and V is TRBV11-3; D unresolved. V dropped 1 base and J dropped 6 bases, with 7 bases sitting between them. This CDR3 contains 13 residues. CDR1 SGHNT and CDR2 YENEEA come from the germline V gene. The CDR3 nucleotides read TGTGCCAGCAGCTTAGGATCGGTCAATGAGCAGTTCTTC. It codes for CASSLGSVNEQFF.

The chain recombines TRBV5-1 with TRBJ2-2, with 8 nucleotides matching TRBD1. Germline V gene sequence: CDR1 SGHRS, CDR2 YFSETQ. V lost 4 bases, J lost 4 bases, and 9 bases stayed unmatched. This CDR3 contains 16 residues. The CDR3 loop is CASSRAGTGRTGELFF. The CDR3 DNA sequence: TGCGCCAGCAGCAGGGCCGGGACAGGACGCACCGGGGAGCTGTTTTTT.

The J gene is TRBJ2-2, the V gene TRBV19; 10 nucleotides match TRBD1. The germline gives CDR1 LNHDA, CDR2 SQIVND (reference sequence). The CDR3 totals 17 residues. J gave up 3 bases and V 4 bases, and 8 bases lay outside the gene matches. CDR3 protein: CASSSLWTGGYTGELFF. DNA for the CDR3: TGTGCCAGTAGTAGCCTCTGGACAGGGGGATACACCGGGGAGCTGTTTTTT.

This clone was seen only once. CDR3 region: CASSQFPGTQYF. The CDR3 DNA is TGTGCCAGCAGCCAGTTTCCGGGTACGCAGTATTTT. The rearrangement links TRBV14 to TRBJ2-3; D uncertain. From germline, CDR1 is SGHDN and CDR2 FVKESK. V dropped 3 bases and J dropped 8 bases, with 9 bases sitting between them. The CDR3 is made up of 12 amino acids.